A selection of T cell receptor beta chains follows, all from one sample in a study of cytomegalovirus exposure and HLA in healthy donors. Clones were read by immunoSEQ multiplex PCR, and TCRdb kept only the in-frame ones, dropping some. This sample has about 170,000 clones, with approximately 80% found just once. Sequenced input: PBMCs. These TCRs come from a woman between 50 and 59 years old in good health and CMV-seropositive. CDR3s include the opening cysteine and the closing phenylalanine or tryptophan. The D gene is left open where the match is weak. Size is omitted from some rows. Given values are once, few, many or a class for expanded clones.

cdr3_nt,cdr3_aa,d_call,clone_size,j_call,v_call
TGCGCCAGCAGCCAAGGGGCGGGGGGGCGTCTTGAGCAGTTCTTC,CASSQGAGGRLEQFF,TRBD2,NA,TRBJ2-1,TRBV4-1
TGTGCCAGTGGACAGGGTCAAGAGACCCAGTACTTC,CASGQGQETQYF,TRBD1,NA,TRBJ2-5,TRBV19
TGCAGCGCCTTGACAGGGTTTATAACGAACACTGAAGCTTTCTTT,CSALTGFITNTEAFF,TRBD1,NA,TRBJ1-1,TRBV29-1
TGCGCCAGCAGTGAGTCGGACAGCTTGCAGTACTTC,CASSESDSLQYF,NA,NA,TRBJ2-5,TRBV10-2
TGTGCCAGCAGCTCCCTGACAGGGGGGTACACTGAAGCTTTCTTT,CASSSLTGGYTEAFF,TRBD1,NA,TRBJ1-1,TRBV7-2
TGTGCCAGCTCACCCTACCAGGGGAGAACTGAAGCTTTCTTT,CASSPYQGRTEAFF,NA,NA,TRBJ1-1,TRBV18
TGCGCCAGCAGCTTAACAGGGAGCTCCTACAATGAGCAGTTCTTC,CASSLTGSSYNEQFF,NA,NA,TRBJ2-1,TRBV5-1
TGTGCCAGCAGGACCACCGGGACTAGTGGGAATGAGCAGTTCTTC,CASRTTGTSGNEQFF,TRBD2,once,TRBJ2-1,TRBV7-3
TGTGCCAGCTCGCCACCCGATCAGCCCCAGCATTTT,CASSPPDQPQHF,NA,NA,TRBJ1-5,TRBV18
TGTGCCAGCAGCCCCCTGGAGAATGAGCAGTTCTTC,CASSPLENEQFF,NA,NA,TRBJ2-1,TRBV9
TGTGCCAGCAGCCAAGATTTGTGGGGGGTTTTAGCTTTCTTT,CASSQDLWGVLAFF,NA,NA,TRBJ1-1,TRBV4-2
TGTGCCAGTAGTAGCCACAGGGGGAGAGGAGATACGGACACTGAAGCTTTCTTT,CASSSHRGRGDTDTEAFF,TRBD1,NA,TRBJ1-1,TRBV19
TGTGCCAGCAGCCAAGATACGTCTAGCGGGGGAGAGACCCAGTACTTC,CASSQDTSSGGETQYF,TRBD2,NA,TRBJ2-5,TRBV4-2
TGTGCCAGCAGCACACGCGGGGTGTCGGATACGCAGTATTTT,CASSTRGVSDTQYF,NA,NA,TRBJ2-3,TRBV11-2
TGTGCCACCAGCAGAGATCGGCTAGCGTGGGATGAGCAGTTCTTC,CATSRDRLAWDEQFF,NA,NA,TRBJ2-1,TRBV15
TGTGCCAGCAGCCATCCCTGGGGGGATTCACCCCTCCACTTT,CASSHPWGDSPLHF,NA,once,TRBJ1-6,TRBV7-8
TGTGCCAGCAGCGCTCCTGGGGGGGAGACCCAGTACTTC,CASSAPGGETQYF,NA,NA,TRBJ2-5,TRBV7-6
TGTGCTAGCAGCCCGGGACAGCCCTACGAGCAGTACTTC,CASSPGQPYEQYF,TRBD1,few,TRBJ2-7,TRBV7-7
NA,CASSKFGGGNYGYTF,NA,NA,TRBJ1-2,TRBV21-1
TGTGCCAGCAGCTTAGGTCCCCCATACGAGCAGTACTTC,CASSLGPPYEQYF,NA,NA,TRBJ2-7,TRBV7-6
TGTGCCAGCAGCTTAGCGGCGGGACAGGGGTGGAATAGCAATCAGCCCCAGCATTTT,CASSLAAGQGWNSNQPQHF,TRBD1,NA,TRBJ1-5,TRBV7-9
TGTGCCAGCAAAACTAGCGGGGGATACGAGCAGTACTTC,CASKTSGGYEQYF,TRBD2,NA,TRBJ2-7,TRBV6-5
TGTGCCAGCAGCCGGGGACAGGTTGGGGAGACCCAGTACTTC,CASSRGQVGETQYF,TRBD1,NA,TRBJ2-5,TRBV28
TGTGCCAGCAGCTTAGGTGCCAGGGGCAATCAGCCCCAGCATTTT,CASSLGARGNQPQHF,NA,NA,TRBJ1-5,TRBV11-2
TGTGCCACCAGCAAGGGAGACGGGCGCTATGGCTACACCTTC,CATSKGDGRYGYTF,NA,NA,TRBJ1-2,TRBV15
TGTGCCAGCAGTTTCCTAGCGGGAGAGGGCAATGAGCAGTTCTTC,CASSFLAGEGNEQFF,TRBD2,few,TRBJ2-1,TRBV28
TGCGCCAGCAGCTCACCCTCCGACAGGGCCCAGACCATATATTTT,CASSSPSDRAQTIYF,TRBD1,NA,TRBJ1-3,TRBV5-1
TGTGCCAGCAGCTCCCGAGGGGGGGCATTGAATACGCAGTATTTT,CASSSRGGALNTQYF,NA,NA,TRBJ2-3,TRBV9
TGTGCCATCGGCGGGGGGTACGAGCAGCCCCAGCATTTT,CAIGGGYEQPQHF,NA,NA,TRBJ1-5,TRBV10-3
TGCGCCAGCAGCTCTTCTCTTAGGGGGAGCCAAGAGACCCAGTACTTC,CASSSSLRGSQETQYF,NA,NA,TRBJ2-5,TRBV5-1
TGTGCCAGCCCCTCGCACATGAACACTGAAGCTTTCTTT,CASPSHMNTEAFF,NA,NA,TRBJ1-1,TRBV6-1
TGTGCCAGCGGAAATTCTCGGGTTAGCGGGATCTACGAGCAGTACTTC,CASGNSRVSGIYEQYF,TRBD2,NA,TRBJ2-7,TRBV27
TGTGCCAGCAGCACACCGGGACAGGGCCCCCGGGATACGCAGTATTTT,CASSTPGQGPRDTQYF,TRBD1,once,TRBJ2-3,TRBV7-8
TGTGCCAGCAGTCTCTCCGGGACAGGCCAAGAGACCCAGTACTTC,CASSLSGTGQETQYF,TRBD1,few,TRBJ2-5,TRBV28
TGTGCCAGCAGCTTAGCGGGCCTGGTGAGCACAGATACGCAGTATTTT,CASSLAGLVSTDTQYF,NA,few,TRBJ2-3,TRBV7-2
TGCGCCAGCAGCCAAGGGGCAGGGGTGACTGAAGCTTTCTTT,CASSQGAGVTEAFF,NA,NA,TRBJ1-1,TRBV4-3
TGCGCCAGCAGCCAAGTTGGGGGCGGCTACACCTTC,CASSQVGGGYTF,NA,NA,TRBJ1-2,TRBV4-1
TGTGCCAGCAGCTTATATGGGACTAGCGAATACAATGAGCAGTTCTTC,CASSLYGTSEYNEQFF,TRBD2,NA,TRBJ2-1,TRBV11-3
TGTGCCAGCAGGCAGGGGACAGGTGTTAACTATGGCTACACCTTC,CASRQGTGVNYGYTF,TRBD1,NA,TRBJ1-2,TRBV2
TGCGCCAGCAGCGCGCGGACTAGCGGGGGCTACAATGAGCAGTTCTTC,CASSARTSGGYNEQFF,TRBD2,NA,TRBJ2-1,TRBV5-1
TGTGCCAGCAGATCCGGACAGGGAGGGGCTGAAGCTTTCTTT,CASRSGQGGAEAFF,TRBD1,NA,TRBJ1-1,TRBV6-5
TGTGCCACCAGCAGAGTCGGACAGGGGAATCAGCCCCAGCATTTT,CATSRVGQGNQPQHF,TRBD1,few,TRBJ1-5,TRBV15
TGTGCCAGCAGCCGGGGGGGACTAGCGGGGGGCAATGAGCAGTTCTTC,CASSRGGLAGGNEQFF,TRBD2,NA,TRBJ2-1,TRBV28
TGTGCCAGCAGCCCTAGCGGGATAAGACACGAGCAGTACTTC,CASSPSGIRHEQYF,TRBD2,NA,TRBJ2-7,TRBV7-2
TGTGCCAGCAGTGAAGCCGGGACATACAATCAGCCCCAGCATTTT,CASSEAGTYNQPQHF,NA,NA,TRBJ1-5,TRBV6-1
TGTGCCAGCAGTTGGTTTGGAGCGGGGACTTACGAGCAGTACTTC,CASSWFGAGTYEQYF,TRBD2,NA,TRBJ2-7,TRBV27
TGTGCCAGCAGTGAACTCGCGGCAAATGAGCAGTTCTTC,CASSELAANEQFF,NA,NA,TRBJ2-1,TRBV2
TGTGCCAGCAGAGACCCCCGGGACAGGGAGAAGGACACAGATACGCAGTATTTT,CASRDPRDREKDTDTQYF,TRBD1,NA,TRBJ2-3,TRBV2
TGTGCCAGCAGCTTTAATCTAGGTTTGAACACTGAAGCTTTCTTT,CASSFNLGLNTEAFF,NA,NA,TRBJ1-1,TRBV7-3
TGTGCCAGCAGCTTGGCAGGGCCATCCTACGAGCAGTACTTC,CASSLAGPSYEQYF,NA,NA,TRBJ2-7,TRBV7-9
TGTGCCAGCAGCTTAGGGGGACAAACCGATTTCTCTGGAAACACCATATATTTT,CASSLGGQTDFSGNTIYF,NA,NA,TRBJ1-3,TRBV7-9
TGTGCCAGCAGTGTAAGACAGGGGGCAAAAGAGACCCAGTACTTC,CASSVRQGAKETQYF,TRBD1,NA,TRBJ2-5,TRBV6-1
TGTGCCTGGAGTGTACTTGCGGGGGCATACAATGAGCAGTTCTTC,CAWSVLAGAYNEQFF,NA,NA,TRBJ2-1,TRBV30